These T cell receptor beta chains were read from a single sample in a study of T cells after yellow fever vaccination. TCRdb itself ran the 5' RACE reads through MiXCR, one entry per CDR3 protein. The data contain roughly 50,000 distinct CDR3 sequences, 7.4% of them singletons. The sequences come from CD8+ T cells sorted from PBMCs, collected roughly 15 days after the first yellow fever vaccination. Source of these receptors: a man younger than 35 who received the YFV17D yellow fever vaccine. The CDR3 runs from the conserved cysteine through the conserved F or W. The D gene is left open where the match is weak.

TRBJ2-7,TRBV6-2/TRBV6-3,TRBD1,CASSYYRPRQGGSYEQYF
TRBJ2-1,TRBV20-1,.,CSARDVGSSYNEQFF
TRBJ2-3,TRBV27,TRBD2,CACQRGGTDTQYF
TRBJ2-2,TRBV4-2,TRBD1,CASSRAVAGTGQTGELFF
TRBJ2-5,TRBV7-9,TRBD1,CASSNRDRQQETQYF
TRBJ1-1,TRBV5-5,TRBD1,CASSWTGTNTEAFF
TRBJ1-1,TRBV5-1,.,CASSPRELNTEAFF
TRBJ1-6,TRBV5-5,TRBD1,CASSPTGENSPLHF
TRBJ2-1,TRBV7-9,.,CASSPNREQFF
TRBJ1-1,TRBV16,.,CASSQSSTGGTEAFF
TRBJ2-1,TRBV12-3/TRBV12-4,TRBD2,CASSYSGVLNEQFF
TRBJ1-1,TRBV20-1,.,CSAGYTEAFF
TRBJ2-3,TRBV12-3/TRBV12-4,.,CASSLVASGRDTDTQYF
TRBJ1-5,TRBV24-1,.,CATLEPQHF
TRBJ2-1,TRBV7-9,TRBD1,CASSGSGTGAYNEQFF
TRBJ2-6,TRBV7-9,.,CASADSSGANVLTF
TRBJ2-3,TRBV11-3,.,CASSFGEASTDTQYF
TRBJ2-5,TRBV7-9,TRBD1,CATQGARETQYF
TRBJ1-5,TRBV24-1,.,CATPDGRYSNQPQHF
TRBJ2-7,TRBV4-3,.,CASSQGLGEQYF
TRBJ2-3,TRBV6-2/TRBV6-3,TRBD2,CASSFASGANDYTDTQYF
TRBJ1-2,TRBV27,.,CASSRGDSYYGYTF
TRBJ2-3,TRBV13,.,CASSLFSGVDTQYF
TRBJ2-7,TRBV5-1,TRBD2,CASSSWPSGSSYEQYF
TRBJ2-1,TRBV28,TRBD1,CASSPDRGGNEQFF
TRBJ2-2,TRBV4-1,.,CASSQDSRGDWELFF
TRBJ1-2,TRBV29-1,.,CSVVFQGSSNYGYTF
TRBJ2-1,TRBV9,.,CASSPGEGALYNEQFF
TRBJ1-2,TRBV6-4,.,CASSDSGNGYTF
TRBJ1-1,TRBV11-2,.,CASSPGVRTEAFF
TRBJ2-6,TRBV6-5,.,CASSYSPGPGSGANVLTF
TRBJ2-2,TRBV20-1,TRBD2,CSARDKAGANTGELFF
TRBJ2-1,TRBV7-9,.,CASSFRLVSYNEQFF
TRBJ2-2,TRBV7-6,.,CASRILESTGELFF
TRBJ2-2,TRBV28,.,CASSHGSEGGTGELFF
TRBJ1-5,TRBV29-1,.,CSVEGSFQPQHF
TRBJ2-1,TRBV12-3/TRBV12-4,TRBD1,CASKNRGPYNEQFF
TRBJ2-1,TRBV7-9,TRBD1,CASSANGTGLNNEQFF
TRBJ2-7,TRBV7-9,.,CATRNGGTYEQYF
TRBJ2-5,TRBV5-6,.,CASSRDFQETQYF
TRBJ2-1,TRBV5-4,TRBD2,CASSLTAGLYNEQFF
TRBJ2-2,TRBV3-1,TRBD2,CASSGGPTSGVTGELFF
TRBJ2-3,TRBV7-9,.,CASSNRASTDTQYF
TRBJ2-1,TRBV24-1,.,CATSDFPREYNEQFF
TRBJ1-2,TRBV11-2,.,CASSLTGRKSGYTF
TRBJ2-2,TRBV3-1,TRBD1,CASSPGQGLITGELFF
TRBJ1-5,TRBV21-1,.,CASSSHDRTLQPQHF